The clone carrying this TCR beta chain was picked up many times. Its antigen is not known. Germline V CDR1 and CDR2: SGHRS, YFSETQ. The CDR3 runs 19 residues. J lost 1 base, V lost 0 bases, and 11 bases had no gene match. Preparing the TCRbeta library involved the use of unique molecular identifiers. TCRdb itself ran the PCR reads through MiXCR, one entry per CDR3 protein. The table records 750,000 to 950,000 distinct CDR3 sequences, about 16% of them present only once. These data come from a study of T-cell reconstitution after alpha-beta-depleted transplantation in children. General observations from the study: The high TCRbeta diversity at day 60 in some patients came from surviving recipient T cells and thymic progenitors. Alpha-beta T cells about two months after transplant reportedly derived from several hundred expanded graft clones. After one year, T-cell counts and TCRbeta diversity mostly came from new T cells.

The sequencing here drew on PBMCs, mostly from graft donor cells, taken 360 days after TCRalphabeta/CD19-depleted stem cell transplant. V is TRBV5-1 and J is TRBJ2-2; 8 positions agree with TRBD2. This sequence originates from a male patient between 10 and 17 years old who had a stem cell transplant for acute lymphoblastic leukemia, so the T cells may come from the graft donor. The CDR3 coding sequence is TGCGCCAGCAGCTTGGCCCTCGTAAGCGGGAGAGGGAACACCGGGGAGCTGTTTTTT. Residues: CASSLALVSGRGNTGELFF.